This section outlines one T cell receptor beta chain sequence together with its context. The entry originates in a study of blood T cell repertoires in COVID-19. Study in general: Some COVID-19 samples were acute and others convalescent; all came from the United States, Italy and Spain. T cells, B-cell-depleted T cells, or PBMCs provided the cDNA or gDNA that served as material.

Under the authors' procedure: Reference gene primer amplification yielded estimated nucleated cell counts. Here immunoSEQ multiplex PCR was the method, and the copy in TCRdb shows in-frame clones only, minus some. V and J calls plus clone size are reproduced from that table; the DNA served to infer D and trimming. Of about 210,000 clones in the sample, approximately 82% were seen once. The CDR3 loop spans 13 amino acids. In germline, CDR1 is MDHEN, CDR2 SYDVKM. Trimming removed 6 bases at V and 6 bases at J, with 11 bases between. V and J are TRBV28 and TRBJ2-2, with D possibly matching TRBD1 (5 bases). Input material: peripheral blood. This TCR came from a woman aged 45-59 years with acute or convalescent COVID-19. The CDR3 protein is CASRLLGAGELFF. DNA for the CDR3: TGTGCCAGCAGGCTCTTAGGGGCCGGGGAGCTGTTTTTT.